The TCR delta chain described here comes from a study of γδ T cells in repeated Plasmodium falciparum infection. On the study more broadly: Sampling occurred at baseline, pre-infection for selected infections, and 21 days post-infection. Study findings and constraints: Over time and infection, Vgamma9/Vdelta2+ repertoires remained highly stable and polyclonal.

Bulk repertoires came from Vgamma9/Vdelta2+ or Vdelta2-negative gammadelta T cells flow-sorted from PBMC. TCRdb repeated clone calling on the multiplex PCR reads with CATT. Of tens of thousands of delta-chain clones listed, approximately 1.5% are singletons. The CDR3 contains 20 residues. CDR1 is TSWWSYY and CDR2 is QGS in the germline V gene. The sample holds a few counts of this clone. As yet, its antigen is unknown. TCRdb's entry gives the protein of a much larger clone, which mismatches this DNA's translation at residue 4, likely from a read error; the protein reported here is translated from the DNA.

Sequenced: gamma-delta T cells from blood. The V and J genes are TRDV1 and TRDJ1, with 12 positions matching TRDD3. The J gene was missing in TCRdb and was found by matching the end of the DNA to germline. This clonotype originated in a pool of human donors (malaria-infected and uninfected, not separated). The CDR3 DNA reads as TGTGCTCTTGAGGAAAACCCCGGGGCCTGGGGGATACGAGTTTCCGATAAACTCATCTTT. This gives the protein CALEENPGAWGIRVSDKLIF.